This T cell receptor beta chain derives from a study of T cells in Graves' hyperthyroidism and ophthalmopathy. For the study at large: Blood was drawn when the patient was first diagnosed and still untreated.

Germline V gene sequence: CDR1 MDHEN, CDR2 SYDVKM. This CDR3 has 16 residues. Clinical Activity Scores of at least 3, NOSPECS grades of at least 4 and durations under 3 months characterized ophthalmopathy patients. What was amplified from RNA transcripts were TCR beta CDR3 regions. The HTBI primer set served for first-round RT-PCR of the TCR CDR3. TCRdb used MiXCR to reprocess the multiplex PCR reads, holding one entry per CDR3 protein. The repertoire holds 500,000 or so distinct CDR3 sequences, with over 15% as singletons. In the case of this clonotype: Its ends do not fully match the called genes, so a read error is possible.

The TCR comes from a woman younger than 35 with Graves' ophthalmopathy. Material: blood. V is TRBV28 and J is TRBJ2-1; 10 nucleotides agree with TRBD2. DNA for the CDR3: TGTGCCAGCAGCTTGAAACTAGCGGGGCCGCACAATGAGCAGTTCTTT. This codes for CASSLKLAGPHNEQFF.